A single sample gave rise to the 3 T cell receptor beta chains below, sequenced in a study of CD8 T cells in Susac syndrome. Reverse transcription of 0.5 to 1 ug RNA used random hexamers. TCRdb ran MiXCR on the immunoSEQ multiplex PCR reads and lists one entry per CDR3 protein. The table shows 130,000 to 150,000 distinct CDR3 sequences, with around 94% occurring only once. The sample comprised CD4+ T cells from PBMCs. The origin of the receptors is a human donor in good health.

The chain recombines TRBV30 with TRBJ1-1, with D perhaps matching TRBD1 (6 bases). This CDR3 is 13 amino acids long. The germline CDR1 and CDR2 sequences are GTSNPN and SVGIG (reference sequence). Trimming took off 4 bases at V and 4 bases at J, with 13 bases between the two ends. The CDR3 spells CAWINRAGTEAFF. The DNA for the CDR3 is TGTGCCTGGATAAACAGGGCGGGCACTGAAGCTTTCTTT.

This sequence joins TRBV19 and TRBJ2-2, with D possibly called TRBD1 or TRBD2 (5 bases each). The CDR3 is made up of 15 amino acids. CDR1 and CDR2 from the germline V gene are LNHDA and SQIVND (reference sequence). V lost 3 bases to trimming and J lost 4 bases, with 12 bases between them. The CDR3 sequence is CASSIGDVSTGELFF. The CDR3 region has the DNA TGTGCCAGTAGTATCGGGGACGTGAGCACCGGGGAGCTGTTTTTT.

J is TRBJ2-5 and V is TRBV29-1; 7 bases are shared with TRBD1. V shed 4 bases, J shed 5 bases, and the junction held 7 bases outside the gene matches. The CDR3 is 13 amino acids. The germline V gene has CDR1 SQVTM and CDR2 ANQGSEA. CDR3 sequence (DNA): TGCAGCGTTGCACAGGGGTTCGGGGAGACCCAGTACTTC. Its protein product is CSVAQGFGETQYF.